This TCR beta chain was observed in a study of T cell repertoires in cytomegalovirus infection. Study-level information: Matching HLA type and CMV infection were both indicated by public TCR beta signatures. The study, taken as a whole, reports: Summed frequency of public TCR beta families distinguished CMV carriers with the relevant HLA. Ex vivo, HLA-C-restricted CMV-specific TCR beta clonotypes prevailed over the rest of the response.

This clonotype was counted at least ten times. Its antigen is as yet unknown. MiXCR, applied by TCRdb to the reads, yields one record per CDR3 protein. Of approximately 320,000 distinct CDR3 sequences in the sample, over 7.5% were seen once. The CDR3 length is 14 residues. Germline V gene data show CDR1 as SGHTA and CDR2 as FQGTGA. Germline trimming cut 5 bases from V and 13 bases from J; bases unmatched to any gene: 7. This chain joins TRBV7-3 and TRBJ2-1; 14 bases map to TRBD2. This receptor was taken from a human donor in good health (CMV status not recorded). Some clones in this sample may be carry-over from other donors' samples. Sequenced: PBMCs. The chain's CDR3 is CASSPPGLAGAQFF. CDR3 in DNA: TGTGCCAGCAGCCCACCGGGACTAGCGGGAGCCCAGTTCTTC.